Below, 3 T cell receptor beta chains from the same sample are listed, as sequenced in a study of OX40 agonist ivuxolimab in advanced cancers. Profiling relied on immunoSEQ multiplex PCR, and the TCRdb table lists in-frame clones only, not all of them. The sample lists about 20,000 clones, roughly 88% seen once, with less than 65% in the top ten. Sequences were derived from CD4+ or CD8+ T cells sorted from blood, sampled in a trial of the OX40 agonist ivuxolimab. The receptors were gathered from an adult with an advanced solid tumor such as melanoma, head and neck, liver or kidney cancer.

The chain joins TRBV4-1 to TRBJ1-1, with D hard to call. V lost 1 base and J 5 bases, leaving 8 bases between the germline ends. The germline V gene has CDR1 MGHRA and CDR2 YSYEKL. This CDR3 is 13 amino acids long. The CDR3: CASSQGARTEAFF. The CDR3 DNA sequence: TGCGCCAGCAGCCAAGGTGCACGGACTGAAGCTTTCTTT.

The chain uses TRBV5-1 and TRBJ2-2; D uncertain. Germline assignment: CDR1 SGHRS and CDR2 YFSETQ. With 3 bases removed from V and 2 bases from J, the gap between germline ends came to 11 bases. This CDR3 is built from 15 residues. The CDR3 sequence: CASSSWGSNTGELFF. The CDR3 coding sequence is TGCGCCAGCAGCTCTTGGGGATCTAACACCGGGGAGCTGTTTTTT. The full variable domain, rest sourced from reference TRBV5-1 and TRBJ2-2, is KAGVTQTPRYLIKTRGQQVTLSCSPISGHRSVSWYQQTPGQGLQFLFEYFSETQRNKGNFPGRFSGRQFSNSRSEMNVSTLELGDSALYLCASSSWGSNTGELFFGEGSRLTVL.

This clone was seen only a few times. The rearrangement links TRBV5-8 to TRBJ2-7; 11 bases agree with TRBD1. The CDR3 runs to 14 residues. Germline V gene data show CDR1 as SGHTS and CDR2 as YDEGEE. Unmatched junction bases numbered 5, after V lost 5 bases and J lost 4 bases. The CDR3, as DNA: TGTGCCAGCAGACCAGGACAGGGGGCATACGAGCAGTACTTC. Translated, it gives CASRPGQGAYEQYF.